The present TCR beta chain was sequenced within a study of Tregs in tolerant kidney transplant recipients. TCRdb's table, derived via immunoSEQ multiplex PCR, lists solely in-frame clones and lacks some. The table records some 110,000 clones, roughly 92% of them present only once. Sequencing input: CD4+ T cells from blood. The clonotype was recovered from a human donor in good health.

CDR3 sequence (DNA): TGTGCCAGCAGTGTCATCTCTGGGGCCAACGTCCTGACTTTC. Amino acid sequence: CASSVISGANVLTF. The chain couples TRBV2 to TRBJ2-6; no definite D call. The CDR3 contains 14 residues. Trimming cost V 4 bases and J 0 bases, with 4 bases left between them. Germline V gene data show CDR1 as SNHLY and CDR2 as FYNNEI.